These T cell receptor beta chains were read from a single sample in a study of early T cells in non-severe SARS-CoV-2 infection. One entry per CDR3 protein results from TCRdb running MiXCR on the 5' RACE reads. The sample contains approximately 46,000 distinct CDR3 sequences, about a tenth of which appear only once. The sequencing input was whole blood. The receptors derive from an adult who was a healthcare worker with PCR-confirmed SARS-CoV-2 infection or an uninfected control (not recorded which). CDR3s include the opening cysteine and the closing phenylalanine or tryptophan. The order of the fields is D gene, J gene, V gene, clone size, CDR3 DNA, CDR3 protein. D genes are given only for firm matches. Clone size is stated in some rows and not others, as once, few, many or a class when expanded.

d_gene: NA; j_gene: TRBJ1-6; v_gene: TRBV19; abundance: many; CDR3nt: TGTGCCAGTATCGCCGGCTCCAGCTCCTATAATTCACCCCTCCACTTT; CDR3aa: CASIAGSSSYNSPLHF
d_gene: NA; j_gene: TRBJ2-1; v_gene: TRBV7-8; abundance: NA; CDR3nt: TGTGCCAGCAGCTTATTCCGGGTTCATAGCTACAATGAGCAGTTCTTC; CDR3aa: CASSLFRVHSYNEQFF
d_gene: NA; j_gene: TRBJ1-1; v_gene: TRBV28; abundance: NA; CDR3nt: TGTGCCAGCAGTTTATACACTGAAGCTTTCTTT; CDR3aa: CASSLYTEAFF
d_gene: TRBD1; j_gene: TRBJ2-3; v_gene: TRBV24-1; abundance: many; CDR3nt: TGTGCCACCAGTGATTTGCGCGGGACAGGAACTCATAGCACAGATACGCAGTATTTT; CDR3aa: CATSDLRGTGTHSTDTQYF
d_gene: NA; j_gene: TRBJ2-5; v_gene: TRBV12-3/TRBV12-4; abundance: few; CDR3nt: TGTGCCAGCAGTTTCCTGGCAGGAGAAGAGACCCAGTACTTC; CDR3aa: CASSFLAGEETQYF
d_gene: TRBD1; j_gene: TRBJ1-2; v_gene: TRBV29-1; abundance: NA; CDR3nt: TGCAGCGTTGCCGGACAGGCCTATGGCTACACCTTC; CDR3aa: CSVAGQAYGYTF
d_gene: NA; j_gene: TRBJ1-5; v_gene: TRBV28; abundance: few; CDR3nt: TGTGCCACCATCCGGGAGGGCCGGAGCAATCAGCCCCAGCATTTT; CDR3aa: CATIREGRSNQPQHF
d_gene: TRBD2; j_gene: TRBJ2-2; v_gene: TRBV7-9; abundance: many; CDR3nt: TGTGCCAGCAGCCGACGGCCGGGGGGTTCCACCGGGGAGCTGTTTTTT; CDR3aa: CASSRRPGGSTGELFF
d_gene: TRBD2; j_gene: TRBJ2-1; v_gene: TRBV4-2; abundance: few; CDR3nt: TGTGCCAGCAGCCATCCAGGGGGAGCGGGAGGCGCCTACAATGAGCAGTTCTTC; CDR3aa: CASSHPGGAGGAYNEQFF
d_gene: TRBD2; j_gene: TRBJ2-1; v_gene: TRBV20-1; abundance: NA; CDR3nt: TGCAGTGCGACTAGCGGGAGTTTGTGGGACAATGAGCAGTTCTTC; CDR3aa: CSATSGSLWDNEQFF
d_gene: NA; j_gene: TRBJ1-3; v_gene: TRBV18; abundance: NA; CDR3nt: TGTGCCAGCTCCCCTCCGGCAGCCGGAGGAAACACCATATATTTT; CDR3aa: CASSPPAAGGNTIYF